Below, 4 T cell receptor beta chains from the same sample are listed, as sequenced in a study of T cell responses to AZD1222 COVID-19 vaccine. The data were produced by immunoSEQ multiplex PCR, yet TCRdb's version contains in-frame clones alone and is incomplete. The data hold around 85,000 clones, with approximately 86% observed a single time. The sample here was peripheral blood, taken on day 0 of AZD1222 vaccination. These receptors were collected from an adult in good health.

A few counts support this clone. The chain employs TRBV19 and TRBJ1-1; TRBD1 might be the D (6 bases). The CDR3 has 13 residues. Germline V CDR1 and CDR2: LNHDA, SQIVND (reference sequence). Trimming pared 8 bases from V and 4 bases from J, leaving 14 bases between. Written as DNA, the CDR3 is TGTGCCAGTCGGTGGAACAGGGCCACTGAAGCTTTCTTT. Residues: CASRWNRATEAFF.

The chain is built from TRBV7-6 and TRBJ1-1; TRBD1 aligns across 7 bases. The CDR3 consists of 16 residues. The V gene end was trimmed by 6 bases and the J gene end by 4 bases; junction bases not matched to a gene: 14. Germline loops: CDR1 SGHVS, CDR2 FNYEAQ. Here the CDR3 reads CASRVTTGSGTTEAFF. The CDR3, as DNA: TGTGCCAGCAGGGTCACGACAGGGTCGGGGACCACTGAAGCTTTCTTT.

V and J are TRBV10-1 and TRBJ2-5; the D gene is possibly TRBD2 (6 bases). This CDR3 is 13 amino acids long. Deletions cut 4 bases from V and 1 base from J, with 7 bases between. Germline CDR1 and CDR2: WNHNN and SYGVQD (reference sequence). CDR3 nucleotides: TGCGCCAGCAGTGGGGGGGTCCAAGAGACCCAGTACTTC. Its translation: CASSGGVQETQYF.

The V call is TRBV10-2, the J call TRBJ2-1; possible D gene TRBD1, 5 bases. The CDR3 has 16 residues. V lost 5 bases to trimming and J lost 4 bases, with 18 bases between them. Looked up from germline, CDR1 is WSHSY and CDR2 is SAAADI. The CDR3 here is CASSLYRQTPYNEQFF. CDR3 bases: TGCGCCAGCAGTCTTTACCGACAGACACCATACAATGAGCAGTTCTTC.